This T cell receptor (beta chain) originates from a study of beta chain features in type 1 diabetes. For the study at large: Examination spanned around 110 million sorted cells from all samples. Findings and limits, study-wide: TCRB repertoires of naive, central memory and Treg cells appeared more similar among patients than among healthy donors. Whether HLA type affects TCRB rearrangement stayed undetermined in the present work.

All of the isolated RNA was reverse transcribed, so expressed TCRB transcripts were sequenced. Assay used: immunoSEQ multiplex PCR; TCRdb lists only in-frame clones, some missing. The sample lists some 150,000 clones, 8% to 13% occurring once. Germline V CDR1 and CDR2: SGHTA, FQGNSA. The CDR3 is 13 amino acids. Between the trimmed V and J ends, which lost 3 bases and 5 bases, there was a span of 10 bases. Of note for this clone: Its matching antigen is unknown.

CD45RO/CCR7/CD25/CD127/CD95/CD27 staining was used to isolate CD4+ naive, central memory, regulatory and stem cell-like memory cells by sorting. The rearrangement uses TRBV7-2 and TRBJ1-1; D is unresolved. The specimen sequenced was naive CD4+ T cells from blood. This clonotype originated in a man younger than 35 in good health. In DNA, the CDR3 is TGTGCCAGCAGCTTGATTGAGGGTACTGAAGCTTTCTTT. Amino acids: CASSLIEGTEAFF.